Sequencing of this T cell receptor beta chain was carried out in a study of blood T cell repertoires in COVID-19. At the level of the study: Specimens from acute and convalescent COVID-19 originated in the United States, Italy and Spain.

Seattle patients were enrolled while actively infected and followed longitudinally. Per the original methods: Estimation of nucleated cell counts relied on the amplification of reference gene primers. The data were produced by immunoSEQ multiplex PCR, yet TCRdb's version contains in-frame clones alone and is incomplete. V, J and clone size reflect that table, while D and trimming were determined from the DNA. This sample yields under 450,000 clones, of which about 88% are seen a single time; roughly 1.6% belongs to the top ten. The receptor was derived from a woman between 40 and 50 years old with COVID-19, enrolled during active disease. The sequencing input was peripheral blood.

The CDR3 DNA reads as TGTGCCAGCAGCGTAGATACAGGGCCCGAATCTCTGGAGCAGTACTTC. Its protein product is CASSVDTGPESLEQYF. J is TRBJ2-7 and V is TRBV9; D might be TRBD1 (6 bases). V gave up 0 bases and J gave up 7 bases, with 20 bases separating them. This CDR3 is 16 amino acids long. CDR1 SGDLS and CDR2 YYNGEE come from the germline V gene.